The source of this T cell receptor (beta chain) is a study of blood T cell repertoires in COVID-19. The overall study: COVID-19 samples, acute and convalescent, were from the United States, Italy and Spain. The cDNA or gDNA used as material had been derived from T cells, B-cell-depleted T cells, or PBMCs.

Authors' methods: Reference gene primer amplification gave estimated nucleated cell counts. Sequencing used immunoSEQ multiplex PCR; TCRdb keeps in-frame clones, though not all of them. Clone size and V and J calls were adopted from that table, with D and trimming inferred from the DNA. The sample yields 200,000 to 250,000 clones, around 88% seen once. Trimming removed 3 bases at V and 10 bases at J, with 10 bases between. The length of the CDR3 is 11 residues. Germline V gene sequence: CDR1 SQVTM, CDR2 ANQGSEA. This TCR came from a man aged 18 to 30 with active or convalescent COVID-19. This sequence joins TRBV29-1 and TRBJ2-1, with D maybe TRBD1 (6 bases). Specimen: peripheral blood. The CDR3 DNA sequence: TGCAGCGTTGAGAGTGGGACAGAGCAGTTCTTC. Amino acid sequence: CSVESGTEQFF.